This T cell receptor beta chain was found in a study of CD8 T cells in Susac syndrome. Random hexamers primed reverse transcription of about 0.5 to 1 ug RNA. The immunoSEQ assay covered 54 Vbeta and 13 Jbeta segments for CDR3. MiXCR was run by TCRdb on the immunoSEQ multiplex PCR reads, yielding one entry per CDR3 protein. This sample yields fewer than 350,000 distinct CDR3 sequences, of which approximately 89% are seen a single time; 0.18% belongs to the top ten. The ends were cut back, 5 bases at V and 4 bases at J, with 12 bases in the middle. CDR1 DFQATT and CDR2 SNEGSKA come from the germline V gene (reference sequence). The CDR3 is 12 amino acids. TEMRA cells were enriched by FACS, while CD8+ and CD4+ T cells were obtained through a negative isolation that was performed magnetically.

This chain joins TRBV20-1 and TRBJ2-7; perhaps TRBD2 as D (6 bases). The sequencing sample was made of CD8+ T cells from PBMCs. The clonotype originates from a human donor with multiple sclerosis. The CDR3 coding sequence is TGCAGTGCTTGGAGGGTGGGGTACGAGCAGTACTTC. It specifies CSAWRVGYEQYF.